What follows are 18 T cell receptor beta chains derived from one specimen sequenced in a study of blood T cell repertoires in COVID-19. Produced via immunoSEQ multiplex PCR; TCRdb's table is partial and in-frame only. Here the sample spans approximately 270,000 clones, about 85% being singletons. The material sequenced was peripheral blood. The receptors stem from a human donor with COVID-19, enrolled during active disease. The donor label of this sample is uncertain.

The rearrangement joins TRBV6-5 to TRBJ1-2, with TRBD1 matching 8 bases. The CDR3 extends over 15 amino acids. The V gene end was trimmed by 10 bases and the J gene end by 2 bases; junction bases not matched to a gene: 12. Per germline, CDR1 MNHEY and CDR2 SVGAGI. The chain's CDR3 is CATRLDRAENYGYTF. In nucleotides, the CDR3 is TGTGCCACCCGCTTGGACAGGGCTGAAAACTATGGCTACACCTTC.

This chain connects TRBV11-2 to TRBJ2-7, with D uncertain. This CDR3 has 11 amino acids. Trimming shortened V by 5 bases and J by 5 bases, and 7 bases separated the two germline ends. The germline V gene has CDR1 SGHAT and CDR2 FQNNGV. The CDR3 DNA follows: TGTGCCAGCAGCCCCTTCCACGAGCAGTACTTC. It specifies CASSPFHEQYF. The whole variable domain, remainder taken from reference TRBV11-2 and TRBJ2-7, is EAGVAQSPRYKIIEKRQSVAFWCNPISGHATLYWYQQILGQGPKLLIQFQNNGVVDDSQLPKDRFSAERLKGVDSTLKIQPAKLEDSAVYLCASSPFHEQYFGPGTRLTVT.

J is TRBJ1-2 and V is TRBV28; 10 positions match TRBD1. This CDR3 comprises 16 residues. V shed 8 bases, J shed 8 bases, and the junction held 17 bases outside the gene matches. Germline CDR1 reads MDHEN; CDR2 reads SYDVKM. The DNA for the CDR3 is TGTGCCAGCTTAGATTTGCCTTCAGGGACAGGGGAGGGCTACACCTTC. Translated, it gives CASLDLPSGTGEGYTF.

The gene calls are TRBV6-6 and TRBJ2-5; TRBD2 is a possible D gene (6 bases). CDR1 and CDR2 (germline): MNHNY, SVGAGI (reference sequence). This CDR3 spans 15 amino acids. Trimming pared 0 bases from V and 5 bases from J, leaving 13 bases between. The CDR3 spells CASSYSALSGETQYF. The CDR3 DNA is TGTGCCAGCAGTTACTCGGCGCTCAGCGGGGAGACCCAGTACTTC.

The count of this clone is one. J is TRBJ1-5 and V is TRBV24-1; 7 bases are a match to TRBD1. Germline V gene lookup returns CDR1 KGHDR and CDR2 SFDVKD. Losses at the gene ends were 4 bases for V and 0 bases for J; bases not matched to a gene: 20. The CDR3 covers 21 residues. The CDR3 loop is CATSDIIRTGPRGYSNQPQHF. The CDR3 region has the DNA TGTGCCACCAGTGACATAATACGGACAGGCCCGCGGGGTTATAGCAATCAGCCCCAGCATTTT.

The J gene is TRBJ2-7, the V gene TRBV7-2; no reliable D call. This CDR3 contains 12 residues. V dropped 3 bases and J dropped 4 bases, with 7 bases sitting between them. From germline, CDR1 is SGHTA and CDR2 FQGNSA. The CDR3 loop reads CASSFSGYEQYF. CDR3 DNA: TGTGCCAGCAGCTTCTCCGGTTACGAGCAGTACTTC. Variable domain in full (rest from reference TRBV7-2 and TRBJ2-7): GAGVSQSPSNKVTEKGKDVELRCDPISGHTALYWYRQSLGQGLEFLIYFQGNSAPDKSGLPSDRFSAERTGGSVSTLTIQRTQQEDSAVYLCASSFSGYEQYFGPGTRLTVT.

This clone showed up just a few times. J is TRBJ1-5 and V is TRBV5-5, with 7 bases fitting TRBD1. The CDR3 loop spans 15 amino acids. Germline V gives CDR1 SGHKS, CDR2 YYEKEE (reference sequence). The V and J ends lost 5 bases and 5 bases, in that order; junction bases with no gene match: 10. The CDR3 coding sequence is TGTGCCAGCAGTCTCGTTGGCAGGGGGGATCAGCCCCAGCATTTT. Encoded protein: CASSLVGRGDQPQHF.

The V call is TRBV27, the J call TRBJ2-1; 9 bases agree with TRBD2. V lost 5 bases and J lost 10; bases outside the gene matches: 15. The CDR3 consists of 16 residues. The V gene's germline CDR1 is MNHEY and CDR2 SMNVEV (reference sequence). CDR3 sequence: CASSPSTRREGREQFF. The CDR3, as DNA: TGTGCCAGCAGTCCCTCTACTCGGCGGGAGGGCCGAGAGCAGTTCTTC.

The chain recombines TRBV11-3 with TRBJ2-1; D perhaps matches TRBD2 (6 bases). This CDR3 has 17 amino acids. Per germline, CDR1 SGHNT and CDR2 YENEEA. The V end lost 1 base, the J end lost 2 bases, and 15 bases lay between the germline ends. The CDR3 sequence: CASSLGGQEGTYNEQFF. CDR3 bases: TGTGCCAGCAGCTTAGGGGGCCAGGAGGGTACCTACAATGAGCAGTTCTTC. Full variable domain (missing parts from reference TRBV11-3 and TRBJ2-1): EAGVVQSPRYKIIEKKQPVAFWCNPISGHNTLYWYLQNLGQGPELLIRYENEEAVDDSQLPKDRFSAERLKGVDSTLKIQPAELGDSAVYLCASSLGGQEGTYNEQFFGPGTRLTVL.

The chain has TRBV5-1 and TRBJ2-2, with a possible D match to TRBD1 (6 bases). CDR1 and CDR2 from the germline V gene are SGHRS and YFSETQ. V lost 7 bases, J lost 5 bases, and 15 bases lay in between. CDR3 length equals 14 residues. The CDR3 loop is CASSSTQGTGELFF. The CDR3, as DNA: TGCGCCAGCTCCTCCACCCAGGGGACCGGGGAGCTGTTTTTT.

This chain links TRBV5-4 with TRBJ1-2; 7 bases fit TRBD1. V was pared by 4 bases and J by 3 bases, with 6 bases of the junction left unmatched. The V gene's germline CDR1 is SGHNT and CDR2 YYREEE (reference sequence). The CDR3 loop spans 14 amino acids. Here the CDR3 reads CASSLTGVDYGYTF. The CDR3 nucleotides are TGTGCCAGCAGCCTTACAGGGGTTGACTATGGCTACACCTTC.

The chain carries TRBV7-8 and TRBJ1-5; D not resolved. CDR1 and CDR2 from the germline V gene are SGHVS and FQNEAQ. The CDR3 is 15 residues long. Between the trimmed V and J ends, which lost 5 bases and 4 bases, there was a span of 15 bases. CDR3 bases: TGTGCCAGCAGCGTCGAATTAGGGAGGAATCAGCCCCAGCATTTT. Translated, it gives CASSVELGRNQPQHF.

The chain has TRBV11-2 and TRBJ2-1; 8 nucleotides match TRBD2. Germline trimming cut 5 bases from V and 6 bases from J; bases unmatched to any gene: 15. The CDR3 has 17 residues. CDR1 SGHAT and CDR2 FQNNGV come from the germline V gene. The DNA for the CDR3 is TGTGCCAGCAGCCAAAGGACTAGCCCAGAAAGGTCCAATGAGCAGTTCTTC. Its protein is CASSQRTSPERSNEQFF.

On this clone itself: In the same sample, other DNA sequences code for this CDR3. V is TRBV7-8 and J is TRBJ2-3; 8 nucleotides line up with TRBD2. This CDR3 comprises 16 residues. V shed 1 base and J 0 bases; nucleotides not matched to a gene: 3. Germline CDR1 is SGHVS and CDR2 is FQNEAQ. The CDR3 protein is CASSLVAGGSTDTQYF. The CDR3 nucleotides read TGTGCCAGCAGCTTAGTGGCGGGGGGTAGCACAGATACGCAGTATTTT. Full variable domain (rest looked up from reference TRBV7-8 and TRBJ2-3): GAGVSQSPRYKVAKRGQDVALRCDPISGHVSLFWYQQALGQGPEFLTYFQNEAQLDKSGLPSDRFFAERPEGSVSTLKIQRTQQEDSAVYLCASSLVAGGSTDTQYFGPGTRLTVL.

The V and J genes are TRBV14 and TRBJ2-7; 10 bases line up with TRBD1. This CDR3 has 15 residues. The junction had 7 bases not matched to a gene; V was cut back by 5 bases and J by 3 bases. Germline values: CDR1 SGHDN, CDR2 FVKESK. CDR3 sequence reads: CASSGGTGAIYEQYF. Written as DNA, the CDR3 is TGTGCCAGCAGCGGAGGGACAGGGGCCATCTACGAGCAGTACTTC.

A single count supports this clone. The chain uses TRBV2 and TRBJ2-3; 8 positions match TRBD1. J lost 3 bases, V lost 6 bases, and 5 bases had no gene match. Germline CDR1 reads SNHLY; CDR2 reads FYNNEI. The CDR3 covers 14 residues. This chain's CDR3 is CASRTGVNTDTQYF. The CDR3 DNA sequence: TGTGCCAGCAGGACAGGGGTTAATACAGATACGCAGTATTTT.

The chain uses TRBV6-5 and TRBJ2-5; D possibly corresponds to TRBD1 (6 bases). CDR1 is MNHEY and CDR2 is SVGAGI in the germline V gene. Trimming shortened V by 2 bases and J by 5 bases, and 15 bases separated the two germline ends. The CDR3 contains 15 residues. CDR3 protein: CASSYGQGIIETQYF. CDR3 nucleotides: TGTGCCAGCAGTTACGGGCAGGGGATTATCGAGACCCAGTACTTC.

The rearrangement joins TRBV19 to TRBJ1-2, with 10 bases fitting TRBD1. Germline V gene data show CDR1 as LNHDA and CDR2 as SQIVND (reference sequence). V lost 5 bases and J lost 8; bases outside the gene matches: 8. The CDR3 spans 14 residues. The CDR3 here is CASSGDRGPRGYTF. The DNA of the CDR3 is TGTGCCAGTAGTGGGGACAGGGGCCCACGCGGCTACACCTTC.